Given below is one TCR beta chain in context. The antigen is undetermined. The sample originates from a study of cytomegalovirus exposure and HLA in healthy donors. Findings and limits, study-wide: Presence/absence analyses assumed roughly uniform sequencing depth across donors, which may not hold.

A multiplex PCR was run with 60 Vbeta primers and 13 Jbeta primers. Profiling relied on immunoSEQ multiplex PCR, and the TCRdb table lists in-frame clones only, not all of them. Here the sample spans about 150,000 clones, around 75% being singletons. Per the germline V gene, CDR1 is MNHEY and CDR2 is SVGAGI. Trimming took 0 bases from V and 5 from J; bases not matched to a gene: 5. The CDR3 is 15 amino acids. This receptor was obtained from a woman in her 40s in good health and CMV-seronegative. The chain combines TRBV6-5 with TRBJ2-7; 9 bases agree with TRBD1. The sample taken for sequencing was PBMCs. This CDR3 is CASSYSGQGINEQYF. The CDR3 DNA is TGTGCCAGCAGTTACTCCGGACAGGGGATAAACGAGCAGTACTTC.